In its sample, the clone carrying this T cell receptor (beta chain) was seen many times. Its antigen is unidentified. At one end, the junction sequence differs from germline, possibly due to a read error. These data belong to a study of Graves' ophthalmopathy and Graves' hyperthyroidism. Study-level findings and limits: Forecasting of ophthalmopathy progression by the model achieved around 71% sensitivity and less than 80% specificity.

Germline CDR1 reads WSHSY; CDR2 reads SAAADI. The CDR3 has 9 residues. RNA transcripts were the template, and TCR beta CDR3 regions were amplified from them. The library came from an HTBI-primed first-round RT-PCR and a second-round multiplex PCR. TCRdb itself ran the multiplex PCR reads through MiXCR, one entry per CDR3 protein. Of around 1,000,000 distinct CDR3 sequences listed, about 38% are singletons. The chain joins TRBV10-2 to TRBJ1-1; no reliable D call. This TCR was sampled from an adult man with Graves' hyperthyroidism. The sequenced sample was peripheral blood or thyroid tissue (not recorded which). The CDR3 DNA sequence: TGTGCCAGCAGTTACACAGCTTTCTTT. Translation gives CASSYTAFF.